This T cell receptor (beta chain) was sequenced for a study of blood T cell repertoires in COVID-19. Overall study context: Spain, Italy and the United States supplied samples that represented acute and convalescent COVID-19. T cells, B-cell-depleted T cells, or PBMCs supplied cDNA or gDNA.

V gave up 6 bases and J gave up 1 base; unmatched junction bases: 7. CDR3 length: 15 residues. CDR1 and CDR2 (germline): ENHRY, SYGVKD. Authors' analysis steps: Scientists estimated how many nucleated cells there were by amplifying reference gene primers. Some clones are missing from TCRdb's copy, which holds only in-frame ones; the method was immunoSEQ multiplex PCR. D and trimming were read from the DNA, whereas the V and J calls and clone size are those reported in that table. The sample has some 70,000 clones; approximately 73% are singletons. The source of this sequence is a man between 60 and 75 years old with COVID-19, enrolled during active disease. Sequenced sample: peripheral blood. The chain is built from TRBV10-3 and TRBJ1-1, with TRBD1 identical over 8 bases. The CDR3 loop is CAIRAPGQGNTEAFF. In DNA form, the CDR3 reads TGTGCCATCAGGGCCCCAGGACAGGGGAACACTGAAGCTTTCTTT.